This TCR beta chain came from a study of cytomegalovirus exposure and HLA in healthy donors. At the level of the study: T cells numbering around 170 million yielded around 120 million unique TCR beta sequences in an earlier analysis.

In its sample, this clone was seen a few times. PCR amplification relied on 60 Vbeta primers (plus 13 Jbeta primers). Sequenced by immunoSEQ multiplex PCR; TCRdb stores in-frame clones only, minus some. In the table there are under 200,000 clones, roughly 13% of which are singletons. This CDR3 region has 13 residues. J gave up 3 bases and V 4 bases, and 3 bases lay outside the gene matches. Germline CDR1 is MDHEN and CDR2 is SYDVKM. The genes are TRBV28 and TRBJ2-7; TRBD2 matches 7 bases. This clonotype was obtained from a man aged 50 to 59 in good health and CMV-seropositive. Sequenced sample: PBMCs. CDR3 in amino acids: CASSSPGGYEQYF. The CDR3 nucleotides are TGTGCCAGCAGTTCTCCGGGGGGCTACGAGCAGTACTTC.